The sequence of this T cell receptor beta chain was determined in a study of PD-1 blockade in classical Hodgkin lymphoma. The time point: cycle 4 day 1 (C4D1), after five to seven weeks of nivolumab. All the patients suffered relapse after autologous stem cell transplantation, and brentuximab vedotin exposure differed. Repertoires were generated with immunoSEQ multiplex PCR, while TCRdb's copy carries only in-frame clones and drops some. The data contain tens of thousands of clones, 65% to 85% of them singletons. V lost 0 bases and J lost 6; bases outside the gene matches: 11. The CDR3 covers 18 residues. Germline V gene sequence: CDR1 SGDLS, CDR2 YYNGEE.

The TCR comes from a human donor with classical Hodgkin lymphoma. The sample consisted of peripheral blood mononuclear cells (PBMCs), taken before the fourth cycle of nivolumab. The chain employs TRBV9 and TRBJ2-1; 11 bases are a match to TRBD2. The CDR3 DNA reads TGTGCCAGCAGCGTAGGGGCTAGCGGGAGGCGTCCTAGCAATGAGCAGTTCTTC. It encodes CASSVGASGRRPSNEQFF.